One and the same sample provided the 21 T cell receptor beta chains below, sequenced in a study of technical replicates of blood from several donors (TCRdb year 2017). Receptors were amplified or captured by the immunoSEQ multiplex PCR assay. Not all clones reach the TCRdb copy of this immuneACCESS table, which keeps in-frame sequences only. Checked studies attribute under half of the gap to unresolved V genes and leave the rest unexplained. In this sample the table shows more than 15,000 clones, under 90% of which occur a single time. The ten most abundant clones make up about a tenth of the sample. Sequencing was performed on PBMCs. Source of these receptors: a human donor in good health. Some clones in this sample may be carry-over from other donors' samples.

The CDR3 nucleotides read TGCGCCAGCAGCTCTCAGGGAACTAGCGGGAGAATCCACGAGCAGTACTTC. Translating it yields CASSSQGTSGRIHEQYF. This chain connects TRBV5-1 to TRBJ2-7, with 11 bases lining up with TRBD2. CDR1 is SGHRS and CDR2 is YFSETQ in the germline V gene. With V trimmed by 3 bases and J by 5 bases, 13 bases remained unmatched. The CDR3 covers 17 residues.

This clone was recorded only once. This chain connects TRBV27 to TRBJ1-5, with TRBD1 matching 9 bases. CDR3 length: 15 amino acids. CDR1 MNHEY and CDR2 SMNVEV come from the germline V gene (reference sequence). The V and J ends lost 6 bases and 5 bases, in that order; junction bases with no gene match: 8. The CDR3 reads CASSARDRDYQPQHF. Here the CDR3 DNA reads TGTGCCAGCAGCGCCCGGGACAGGGACTATCAGCCCCAGCATTTT.

This rearrangement joins TRBV9 to TRBJ2-3, with 15 nucleotides matching TRBD2. After removal of 3 bases from V and 1 base from J, the junction contained 9 bases not matched to a gene. Germline V gene data show CDR1 as SGDLS and CDR2 as YYNGEE. The CDR3 consists of 19 residues. CDR3 nucleotides: TGTGCCAGCAGCGCATGGGGGGGACTAGCGGGAGGTGGCACAGATACGCAGTATTTT. Translating gives CASSAWGGLAGGGTDTQYF.

CDR3 loop: CASSPPVGQGAEETQYF. The CDR3, as DNA: TGTGCCAGCAGCCCCCCCGTCGGGCAGGGGGCCGAAGAGACCCAGTACTTC. This chain links TRBV7-9 with TRBJ2-5; 8 bases are a match to TRBD1. Trimming removed 5 bases from V and 3 bases from J; junction bases left unmatched: 14. Germline V gives CDR1 SEHNR, CDR2 FQNEAQ (reference sequence). The CDR3 totals 17 residues.

This chain connects TRBV7-9 to TRBJ1-2; D is unresolved. V dropped 5 bases and J dropped 8 bases, with 15 bases sitting between them. Germline V lookup: CDR1 SEHNR, CDR2 FQNEAQ (reference sequence). The length of the CDR3 is 13 residues. The CDR3 spells CASSLTPPMGYTF. CDR3 in DNA: TGTGCCAGCAGCCTCACGCCTCCTATGGGCTACACCTTC.

CDR3 sequence: CASSMGAGEETQYF. The CDR3 bases are TGTGCCAGTAGTATGGGGGCGGGGGAAGAGACCCAGTACTTC. The rearrangement uses TRBV19 and TRBJ2-5, with D possibly TRBD2 on 7 matching bases. The V end lost 3 bases, the J end lost 3 bases, and 11 bases lay between the germline ends. This CDR3 contains 14 residues. Germline CDR1 LNHDA, CDR2 SQIVND (reference sequence).

The chain couples TRBV27 to TRBJ1-2; D may be TRBD1 (5 bases). This CDR3 comprises 13 residues. Germline-derived CDR1 and CDR2 are MNHEY and SMNVEV (reference sequence). V was shortened by 4 bases and J by 4 bases, with 10 bases between the two germline ends. Written as DNA, the CDR3 is TGTGCCAGCAGTTGGGGGGGAGGCTATGGCTACACCTTC. Translating it yields CASSWGGGYGYTF.

The chain couples TRBV30 to TRBJ1-2, with D possibly matching TRBD1 (6 bases). The CDR3 loop spans 14 amino acids. V lost 1 base and J lost 6, with 15 bases in between. The germline gives CDR1 GTSNPN, CDR2 SVGIG (reference sequence). The CDR3 nucleotides are TGTGCCTGGAGTGGAACCGGCACAGGGCATGGCTACACCTTC. Its protein is CAWSGTGTGHGYTF.

The genes are TRBV9 and TRBJ2-1; TRBD2 might be the D (6 bases). V was trimmed by 1 base and J by 10 bases, leaving 9 bases between them. This CDR3 is built from 12 residues. From germline, CDR1 is SGDLS and CDR2 YYNGEE. The CDR3 is CASSVSAGEQFF. In nucleotides, the CDR3 is TGTGCCAGCAGCGTATCGGCGGGAGAGCAGTTCTTC.

CDR3 protein: CASSWGGQDSYEQYF. The CDR3 DNA reads TGCGCCAGCAGCTGGGGGGGACAGGACTCCTACGAGCAGTACTTC. The rearrangement links TRBV5-1 to TRBJ2-7, with D possibly TRBD1 on 8 matching bases. The CDR3 is made up of 15 amino acids. V was shortened by 3 bases and J by 0 bases, with 13 bases between the two germline ends. Germline CDR1 SGHRS, CDR2 YFSETQ.

The chain joins TRBV19 to TRBJ1-2; D may be TRBD1 (6 bases). This CDR3 comprises 16 residues. The ends were cut back, 2 bases at V and 2 bases at J, with 15 bases in the middle. Germline loops: CDR1 LNHDA, CDR2 SQIVND (reference sequence). DNA of the CDR3: TGTGCCAGTAGTATACCAAGAGGTGGACAGAACTATGGCTACACCTTC. This encodes CASSIPRGGQNYGYTF.

This chain links TRBV5-1 with TRBJ2-3; 14 nucleotides agree with TRBD2. Germline-derived CDR1 and CDR2 are SGHRS and YFSETQ. J gave up 5 bases and V 4 bases, and 6 bases lay outside the gene matches. The CDR3 consists of 16 residues. CDR3 loop: CASSQTSGRAGDTQYF. The CDR3, as DNA: TGCGCCAGCAGCCAGACTAGCGGGAGGGCTGGAGATACGCAGTATTTT.

V is TRBV6-5 and J is TRBJ2-5, with D perhaps TRBD2 (5 bases). Germline CDR1 is MNHEY and CDR2 is SVGAGI. The length of the CDR3 is 14 residues. Trimming took off 6 bases at V and 9 bases at J, with 20 bases between the two ends. In DNA, the CDR3 is TGTGCCAGCAGGCCCGAGGGCCTCCGTGAGGCCCAGTACTTC. Residues: CASRPEGLREAQYF.

The CDR3 loop reads CSVERNEKLFF. In DNA, the CDR3 is TGCAGTGTGGAGAGAAATGAAAAACTGTTTTTT. V is TRBV20-1 and J is TRBJ1-4; D not resolved. Germline V CDR1 and CDR2: DFQATT, SNEGSKA (reference sequence). The CDR3 has 11 amino acids. The ends were cut back, 7 bases at V and 5 bases at J, with 8 bases in the middle.

The chain employs TRBV27 and TRBJ1-5; no reliable D call. This CDR3 has 12 residues. Trimming took off 2 bases at V and 6 bases at J, with 5 bases between the two ends. CDR1 and CDR2 (germline): MNHEY, SMNVEV (reference sequence). The DNA for the CDR3 is TGTGCCAGCAGTTTAGTCGGTCAGCCCCAGCATTTT. It yields the protein CASSLVGQPQHF.

J is TRBJ1-5 and V is TRBV27, with 11 nucleotides matching TRBD1. The CDR3 spans 20 residues. The junction had 16 bases not matched to a gene; V was cut back by 0 bases and J by 6 bases. Germline V gene data show CDR1 as MNHEY and CDR2 as SMNVEV (reference sequence). Written as DNA, the CDR3 is TGTGCCAGCAGTTTATCGAGTTTCCCGTATAGGACAGGGGGCTTTCAGCCCCAGCATTTT. It translates to CASSLSSFPYRTGGFQPQHF.

The V gene is TRBV10-3, the J gene TRBJ1-5, with 7 bases identical to TRBD1. The J segment lost 1 base and the V segment lost 3 bases, leaving 9 bases of the junction unmatched. Germline assignment: CDR1 ENHRY and CDR2 SYGVKD. The CDR3 totals 17 residues. CDR3 sequence reads: CAISERQGTVSNQPQHF. In DNA, the CDR3 is TGTGCCATCAGTGAACGACAGGGAACCGTCAGCAATCAGCCCCAGCATTTT.

This clone was counted only a few times. V and J are TRBV30 and TRBJ1-1; no definite D call. CDR1 and CDR2 from the germline V gene are GTSNPN and SVGIG (reference sequence). The V end was cut by 4 bases, the J end by 4 bases, with 13 bases between. CDR3 size: 13 residues. The chain's CDR3 is CAWTGGEGTEAFF. In DNA, the CDR3 is TGTGCCTGGACGGGTGGCGAAGGCACTGAAGCTTTCTTT.

The chain carries TRBV13 and TRBJ2-2; D is possibly TRBD1 (5 bases). The CDR3 spans 14 residues. Germline assignment: CDR1 PRHDT and CDR2 FYEKMQ (reference sequence). Deletions cut 4 bases from V and 7 bases from J, with 13 bases between. In DNA, the CDR3 is TGTGCCAGCAGCTCATGGGGCCTGGGCGGGGAGCTGTTTTTT. As protein: CASSSWGLGGELFF. Together with reference TRBV13 and TRBJ2-2, the CDR3 gives the full variable domain: AAGVIQSPRHLIKEKRETATLKCYPIPRHDTVYWYQQGPGQDPQFLISFYEKMQSDKGSIPDRFSAQQFSDYHSELNMSSLELGDSALYFCASSSWGLGGELFFGEGSRLTVL.

The gene calls are TRBV29-1 and TRBJ2-5, with TRBD1 as a possible D gene (5 bases). This CDR3 spans 12 amino acids. Deletions cut 4 bases from V and 2 bases from J, with 8 bases between. CDR1 is SQVTM, CDR2 ANQGSEA, per germline. The CDR3, as DNA: TGCAGCGTTGCCCAGGGACAAGAGACCCAGTACTTC. It codes for CSVAQGQETQYF.

The V gene is TRBV29-1, the J gene TRBJ1-1, with unresolved D. CDR1 and CDR2 (germline): SQVTM, ANQGSEA. Trimming took off 2 bases at V and 3 bases at J, with 10 bases between the two ends. The CDR3 is 13 amino acids. The DNA for the CDR3 is TGCAGCGTTGAAAGCGGGGTCCACACTGAAGCTTTCTTT. Amino acids: CSVESGVHTEAFF.